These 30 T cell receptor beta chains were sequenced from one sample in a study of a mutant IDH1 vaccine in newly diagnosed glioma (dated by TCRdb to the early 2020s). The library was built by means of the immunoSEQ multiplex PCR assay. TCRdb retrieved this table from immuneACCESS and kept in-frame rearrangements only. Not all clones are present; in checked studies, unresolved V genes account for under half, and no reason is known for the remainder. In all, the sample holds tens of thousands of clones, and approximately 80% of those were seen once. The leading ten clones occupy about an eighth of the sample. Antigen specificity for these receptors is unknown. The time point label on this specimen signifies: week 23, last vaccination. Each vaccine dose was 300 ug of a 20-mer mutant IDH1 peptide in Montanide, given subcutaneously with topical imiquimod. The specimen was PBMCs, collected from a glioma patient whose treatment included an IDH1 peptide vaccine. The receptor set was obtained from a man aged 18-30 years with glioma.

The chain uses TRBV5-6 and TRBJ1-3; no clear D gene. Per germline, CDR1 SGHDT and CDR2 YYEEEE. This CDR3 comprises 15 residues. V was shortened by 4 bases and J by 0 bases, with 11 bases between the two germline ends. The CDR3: CASSPDANSGNTIYF. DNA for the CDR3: TGTGCCAGCAGCCCGGACGCCAACTCTGGAAACACCATATATTTT.

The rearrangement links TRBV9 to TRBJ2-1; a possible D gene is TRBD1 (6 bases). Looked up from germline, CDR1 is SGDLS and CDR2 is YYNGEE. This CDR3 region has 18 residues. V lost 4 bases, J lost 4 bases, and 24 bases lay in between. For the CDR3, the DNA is TGTGCCAGCAGCCCCCTTAAGGAGACAGGAACTACATACAATGAGCAGTTCTTC. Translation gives CASSPLKETGTTYNEQFF.

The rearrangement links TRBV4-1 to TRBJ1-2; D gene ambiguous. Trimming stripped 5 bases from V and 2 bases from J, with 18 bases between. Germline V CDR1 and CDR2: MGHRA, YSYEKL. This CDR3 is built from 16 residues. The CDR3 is CASSFGPTPPNYGYTF. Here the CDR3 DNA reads TGCGCCAGCAGCTTCGGTCCCACTCCCCCGAACTATGGCTACACCTTC.

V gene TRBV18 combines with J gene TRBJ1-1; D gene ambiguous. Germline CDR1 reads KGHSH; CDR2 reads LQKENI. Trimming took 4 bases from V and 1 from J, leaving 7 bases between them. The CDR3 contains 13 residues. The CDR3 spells CASSLWWNTEAFF. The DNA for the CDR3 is TGTGCCAGCTCACTGTGGTGGAACACTGAAGCTTTCTTT.

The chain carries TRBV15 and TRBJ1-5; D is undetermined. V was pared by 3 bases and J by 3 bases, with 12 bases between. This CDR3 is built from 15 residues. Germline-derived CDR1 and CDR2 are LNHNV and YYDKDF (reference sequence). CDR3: CATSSLGAPNQPQHF. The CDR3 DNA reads TGTGCCACCAGCAGCCTAGGAGCTCCCAATCAGCCCCAGCATTTT.

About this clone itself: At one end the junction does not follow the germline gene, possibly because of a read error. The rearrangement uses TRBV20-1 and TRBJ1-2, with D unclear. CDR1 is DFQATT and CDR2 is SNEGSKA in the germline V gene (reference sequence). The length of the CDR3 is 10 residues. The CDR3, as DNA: TGCAGTGCGGTGAACTATGACTACACCTTC. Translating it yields CSAVNYDYTF.

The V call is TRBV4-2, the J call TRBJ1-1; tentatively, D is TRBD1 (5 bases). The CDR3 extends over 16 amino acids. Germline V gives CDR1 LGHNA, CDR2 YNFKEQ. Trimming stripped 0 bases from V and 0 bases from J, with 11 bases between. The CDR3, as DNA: TGTGCCAGCAGCCAAGACCCGACAGTCATGAACACTGAAGCTTTCTTT. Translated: CASSQDPTVMNTEAFF.

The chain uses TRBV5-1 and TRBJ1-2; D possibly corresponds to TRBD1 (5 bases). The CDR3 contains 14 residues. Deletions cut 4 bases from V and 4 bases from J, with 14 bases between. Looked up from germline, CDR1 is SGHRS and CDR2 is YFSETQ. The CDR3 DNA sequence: TGCGCCAGCAGCAAAGGAACAGGTTCCTATGGCTACACCTTC. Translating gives CASSKGTGSYGYTF.

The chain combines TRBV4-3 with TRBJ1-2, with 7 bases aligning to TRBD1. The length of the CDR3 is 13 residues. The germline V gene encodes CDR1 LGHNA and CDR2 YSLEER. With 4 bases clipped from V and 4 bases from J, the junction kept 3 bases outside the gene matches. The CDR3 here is CASSRGTAYGYTF. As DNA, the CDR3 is TGCGCCAGCAGCCGAGGGACAGCCTATGGCTACACCTTC.

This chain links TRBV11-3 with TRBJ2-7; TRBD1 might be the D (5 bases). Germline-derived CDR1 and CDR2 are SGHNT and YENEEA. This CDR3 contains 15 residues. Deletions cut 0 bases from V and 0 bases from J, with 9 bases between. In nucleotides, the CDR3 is TGTGCCAGCAGCTTAGATAGGGGCAGCTCCTACGAGCAGTACTTC. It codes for CASSLDRGSSYEQYF.

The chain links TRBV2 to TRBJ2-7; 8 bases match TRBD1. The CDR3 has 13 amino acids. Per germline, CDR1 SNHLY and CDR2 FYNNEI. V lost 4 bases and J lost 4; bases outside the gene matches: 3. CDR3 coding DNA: TGTGCCAGCAGTGTCTACAGGGGGTACGAGCAGTACTTC. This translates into CASSVYRGYEQYF. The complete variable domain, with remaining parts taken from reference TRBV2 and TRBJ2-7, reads EPEVTQTPSHQVTQMGQEVILRCVPISNHLYFYWYRQILGQKVEFLVSFYNNEISEKSEIFDDQFSVERPDGSNFTLKIRSTKLEDSAMYFCASSVYRGYEQYFGPGTRLTVT.

CDR3 residues: CASSLSGSSYEQYF. The CDR3, as DNA: TGTGCCAGCAGCTTAAGCGGGAGCTCCTACGAGCAGTACTTC. This chain joins TRBV7-8 and TRBJ2-7; 8 bases map to TRBD2. This CDR3 has 14 residues. The germline V gene has CDR1 SGHVS and CDR2 FQNEAQ. V shed 2 bases and J 0 bases; nucleotides not matched to a gene: 0.

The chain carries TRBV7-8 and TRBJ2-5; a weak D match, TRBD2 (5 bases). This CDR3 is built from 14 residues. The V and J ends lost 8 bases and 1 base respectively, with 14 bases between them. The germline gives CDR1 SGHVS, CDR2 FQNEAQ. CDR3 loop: CASGERLVQETQYF. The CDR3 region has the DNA TGTGCCAGCGGGGAGAGGCTAGTCCAAGAGACCCAGTACTTC. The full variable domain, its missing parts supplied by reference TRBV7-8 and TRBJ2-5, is GAGVSQSPRYKVAKRGQDVALRCDPISGHVSLFWYQQALGQGPEFLTYFQNEAQLDKSGLPSDRFFAERPEGSVSTLKIQRTQQEDSAVYLCASGERLVQETQYFGPGTRLLVL.

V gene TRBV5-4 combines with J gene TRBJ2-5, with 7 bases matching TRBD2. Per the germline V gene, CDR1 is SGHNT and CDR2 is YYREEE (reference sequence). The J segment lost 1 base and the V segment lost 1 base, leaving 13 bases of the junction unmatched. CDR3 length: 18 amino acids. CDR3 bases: TGTGCCAGCAGCTTGATAGGCGCGGGGGTTACCGCCCAAGAGACCCAGTACTTC. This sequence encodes CASSLIGAGVTAQETQYF.

CDR3 protein: CAAGEGRADTQYF. The CDR3 DNA sequence: TGTGCCGCCGGGGAGGGGCGAGCAGATACGCAGTATTTT. The V and J genes are TRBV28 and TRBJ2-3, with 7 nucleotides matching TRBD2. CDR1 is MDHEN and CDR2 is SYDVKM in the germline V gene. The CDR3 has 13 amino acids. V gave up 11 bases and J gave up 4 bases; unmatched junction bases: 9.

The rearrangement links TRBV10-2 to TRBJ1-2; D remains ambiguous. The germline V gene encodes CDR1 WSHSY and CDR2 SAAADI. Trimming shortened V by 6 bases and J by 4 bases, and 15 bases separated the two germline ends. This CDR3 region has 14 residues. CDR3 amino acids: CASRGLGAGYGYTF. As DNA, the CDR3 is TGCGCCAGCAGGGGTTTAGGCGCGGGCTATGGCTACACCTTC.

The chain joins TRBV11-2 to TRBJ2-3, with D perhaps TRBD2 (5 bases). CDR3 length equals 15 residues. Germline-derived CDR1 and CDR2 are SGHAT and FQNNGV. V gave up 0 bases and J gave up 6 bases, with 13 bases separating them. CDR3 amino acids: CASSLDGGYLDTQYF. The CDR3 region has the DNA TGTGCCAGCAGCTTAGACGGCGGGTACTTGGATACGCAGTATTTT.

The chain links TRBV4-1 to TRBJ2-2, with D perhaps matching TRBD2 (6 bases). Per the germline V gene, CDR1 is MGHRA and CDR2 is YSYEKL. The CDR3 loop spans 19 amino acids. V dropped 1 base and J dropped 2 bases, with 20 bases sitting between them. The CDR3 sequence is CASSQVGRIPDSNTGELFF. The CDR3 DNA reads TGCGCCAGCAGCCAAGTGGGGAGGATCCCGGATAGCAACACCGGGGAGCTGTTTTTT.

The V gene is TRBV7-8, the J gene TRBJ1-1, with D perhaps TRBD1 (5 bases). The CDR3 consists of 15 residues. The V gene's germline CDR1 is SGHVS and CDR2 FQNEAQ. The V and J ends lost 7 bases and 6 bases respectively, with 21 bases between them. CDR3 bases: TGTGCCAGCACCCTGGTGGCAGGGCCTTACTCTGAAGCTTTCTTT. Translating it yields CASTLVAGPYSEAFF.

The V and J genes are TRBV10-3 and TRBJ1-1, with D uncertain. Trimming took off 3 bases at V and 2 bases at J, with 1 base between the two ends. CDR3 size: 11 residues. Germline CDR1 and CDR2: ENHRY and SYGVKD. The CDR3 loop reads CAISENTEAFF. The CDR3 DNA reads TGTGCCATCAGTGAAAACACTGAAGCTTTCTTT.

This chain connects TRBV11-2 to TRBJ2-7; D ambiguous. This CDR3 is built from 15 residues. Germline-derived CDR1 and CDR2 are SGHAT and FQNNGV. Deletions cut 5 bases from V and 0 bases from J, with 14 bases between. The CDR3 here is CASSRVLVSSYEQYF. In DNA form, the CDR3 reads TGTGCCAGCAGCCGCGTCCTAGTAAGCTCCTACGAGCAGTACTTC.

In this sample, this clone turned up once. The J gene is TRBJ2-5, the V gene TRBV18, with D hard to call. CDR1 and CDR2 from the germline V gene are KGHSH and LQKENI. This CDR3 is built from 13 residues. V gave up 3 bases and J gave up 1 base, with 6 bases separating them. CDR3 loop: CASSPGSQETQYF. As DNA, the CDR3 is TGTGCCAGCTCACCGGGCTCCCAAGAGACCCAGTACTTC.

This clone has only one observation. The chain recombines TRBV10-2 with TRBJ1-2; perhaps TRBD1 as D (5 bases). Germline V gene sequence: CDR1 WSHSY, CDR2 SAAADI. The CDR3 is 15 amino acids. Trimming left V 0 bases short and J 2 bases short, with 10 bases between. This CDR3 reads CASSESEGHNYGYTF. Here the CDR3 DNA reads TGCGCCAGCAGTGAGTCTGAGGGGCACAACTATGGCTACACCTTC.

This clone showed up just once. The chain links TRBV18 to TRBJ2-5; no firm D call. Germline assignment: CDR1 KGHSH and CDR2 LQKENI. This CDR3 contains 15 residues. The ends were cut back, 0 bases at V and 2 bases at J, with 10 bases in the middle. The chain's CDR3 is CASSPPTTVQETQYF. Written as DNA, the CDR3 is TGTGCCAGCTCACCACCGACGACTGTACAAGAGACCCAGTACTTC.

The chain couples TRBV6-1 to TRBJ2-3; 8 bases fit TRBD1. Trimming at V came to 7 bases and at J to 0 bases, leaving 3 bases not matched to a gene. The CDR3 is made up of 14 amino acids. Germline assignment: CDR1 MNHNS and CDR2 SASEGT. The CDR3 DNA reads TGTGCCAGCACCCGGGACAGGAGCACAGATACGCAGTATTTT. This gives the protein CASTRDRSTDTQYF.

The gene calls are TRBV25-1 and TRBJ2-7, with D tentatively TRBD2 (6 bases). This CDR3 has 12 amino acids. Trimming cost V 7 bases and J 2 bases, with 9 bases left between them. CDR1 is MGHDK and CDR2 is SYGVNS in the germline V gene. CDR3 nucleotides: TGTGCCAGCACTGCGGGGCCCTACGAGCAGTACTTC. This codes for CASTAGPYEQYF.

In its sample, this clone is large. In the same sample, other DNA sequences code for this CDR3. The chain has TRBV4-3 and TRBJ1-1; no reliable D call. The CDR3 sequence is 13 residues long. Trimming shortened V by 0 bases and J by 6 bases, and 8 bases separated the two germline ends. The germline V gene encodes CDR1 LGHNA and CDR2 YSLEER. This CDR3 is CASSQEAEAEAFF. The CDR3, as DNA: TGCGCCAGCAGCCAAGAAGCGGAGGCTGAAGCTTTCTTT.

CDR3 DNA: TGTGCCAGCAGCACAAATCCGGGACAGGACAATCAGCCCCAGCATTTT. Protein: CASSTNPGQDNQPQHF. This chain connects TRBV5-4 to TRBJ1-5; TRBD1 matches at 8 bases. Germline loops: CDR1 SGHNT, CDR2 YYREEE (reference sequence). V lost 4 bases to trimming and J lost 3 bases; unmatched junction nucleotides: 9. The CDR3 extends over 16 amino acids.

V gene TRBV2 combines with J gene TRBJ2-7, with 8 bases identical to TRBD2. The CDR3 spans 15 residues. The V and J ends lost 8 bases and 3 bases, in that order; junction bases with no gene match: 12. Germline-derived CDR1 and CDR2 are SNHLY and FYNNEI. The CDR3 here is CASLKTRTSNYEQYF. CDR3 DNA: TGTGCCAGCCTAAAGACAAGGACTAGCAACTACGAGCAGTACTTC.

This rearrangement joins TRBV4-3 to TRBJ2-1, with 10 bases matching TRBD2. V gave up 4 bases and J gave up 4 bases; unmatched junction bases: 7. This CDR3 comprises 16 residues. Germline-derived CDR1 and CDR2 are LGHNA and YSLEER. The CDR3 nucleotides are TGCGCCAGCAGCCCTGAGCGGGGGGGCGTGTACAATGAGCAGTTCTTC. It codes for CASSPERGGVYNEQFF.